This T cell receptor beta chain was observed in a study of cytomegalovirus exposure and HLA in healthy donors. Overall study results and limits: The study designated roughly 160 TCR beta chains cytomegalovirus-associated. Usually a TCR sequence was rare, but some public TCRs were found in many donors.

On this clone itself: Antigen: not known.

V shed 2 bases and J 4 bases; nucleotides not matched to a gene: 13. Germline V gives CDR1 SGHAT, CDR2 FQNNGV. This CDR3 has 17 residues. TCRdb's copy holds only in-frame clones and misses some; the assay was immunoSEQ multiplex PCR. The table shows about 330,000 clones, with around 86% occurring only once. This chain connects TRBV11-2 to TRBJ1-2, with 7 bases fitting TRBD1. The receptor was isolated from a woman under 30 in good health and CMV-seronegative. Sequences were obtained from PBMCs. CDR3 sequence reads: CASSLRQEGAMAYGYTF. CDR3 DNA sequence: TGTGCCAGCAGCTTACGTCAGGAGGGGGCTATGGCCTATGGCTACACCTTC.